This paragraph covers one T cell receptor (beta chain) sequence. Its specificity is not known. This record comes from a study of OX40 agonist ivuxolimab in advanced cancers. Study information: Partial responses were achieved by three patients: one hepatocellular carcinoma, two cutaneous melanoma. Points from the study as a whole: Doses of 0.1 to 3.0 mg/kg were accompanied by clonal expansion of CD4+ and CD8+ blood T cells by week 6.

Systemic immunosuppression or autoimmune disease history was grounds to exclude patients. Sequencing used immunoSEQ multiplex PCR; TCRdb keeps in-frame clones, though not all of them. The sample lists 95,000 to 150,000 clones, roughly 95% seen once, with more than 0.15% in the top ten. There are 17 residues in the CDR3. Per germline, CDR1 LNHDA and CDR2 SQIVND (reference sequence). Between the trimmed V and J ends, which lost 4 bases and 2 bases, there was a span of 20 bases. The chain couples TRBV19 to TRBJ2-5; no firm D call. Sequencing used CD4+ or CD8+ T cells sorted from blood, obtained in a trial of the OX40 agonist ivuxolimab. This receptor was identified in an adult with an advanced solid tumor such as melanoma, head and neck, liver or kidney cancer. The DNA of the CDR3 is TGTGCCAGTAGTACCCCACCTACGCCCTGGGGACAAGAGACCCAGTACTTC. This gives the protein CASSTPPTPWGQETQYF. The whole variable domain, filled in from reference TRBV19 and TRBJ2-5, reads DGGITQSPKYLFRKEGQNVTLSCEQNLNHDAMYWYRQDPGQGLRLIYYSQIVNDFQKGDIAEGYSVSREKKESFPLTVTSAQKNPTAFYLCASSTPPTPWGQETQYFGPGTRLLVL.